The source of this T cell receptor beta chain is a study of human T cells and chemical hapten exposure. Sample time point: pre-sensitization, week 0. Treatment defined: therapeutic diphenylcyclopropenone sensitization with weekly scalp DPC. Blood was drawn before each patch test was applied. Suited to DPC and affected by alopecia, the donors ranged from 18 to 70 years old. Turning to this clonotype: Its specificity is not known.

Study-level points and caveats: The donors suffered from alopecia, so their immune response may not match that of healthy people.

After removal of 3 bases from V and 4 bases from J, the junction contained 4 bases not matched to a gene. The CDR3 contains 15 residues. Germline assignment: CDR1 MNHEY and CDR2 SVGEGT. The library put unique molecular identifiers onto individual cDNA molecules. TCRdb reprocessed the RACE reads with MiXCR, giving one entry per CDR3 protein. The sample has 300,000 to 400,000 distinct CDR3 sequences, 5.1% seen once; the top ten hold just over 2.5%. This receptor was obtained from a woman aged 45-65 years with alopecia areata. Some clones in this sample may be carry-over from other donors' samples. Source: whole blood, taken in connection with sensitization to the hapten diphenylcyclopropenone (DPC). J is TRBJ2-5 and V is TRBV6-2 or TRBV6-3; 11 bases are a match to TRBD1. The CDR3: CASSYLGQGGETQYF. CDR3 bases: TGTGCCAGCAGTTATCTGGGACAGGGGGGAGAGACCCAGTACTTC.